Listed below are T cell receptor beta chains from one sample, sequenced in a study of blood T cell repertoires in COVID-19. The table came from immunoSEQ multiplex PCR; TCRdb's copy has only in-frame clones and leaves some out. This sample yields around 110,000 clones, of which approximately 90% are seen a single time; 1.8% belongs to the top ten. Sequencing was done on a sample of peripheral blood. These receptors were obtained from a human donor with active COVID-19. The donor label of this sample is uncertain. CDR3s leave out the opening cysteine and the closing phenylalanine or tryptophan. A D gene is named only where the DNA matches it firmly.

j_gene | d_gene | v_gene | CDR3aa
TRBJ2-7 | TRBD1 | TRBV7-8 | ASRDGWDRVAYEQY
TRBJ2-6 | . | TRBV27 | ASRSLGSGGMAAGANVLT
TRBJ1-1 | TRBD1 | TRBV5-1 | ASSGTGRVNTEAF
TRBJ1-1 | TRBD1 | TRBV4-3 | ASSPTGGWYTEAF
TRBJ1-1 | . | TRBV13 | ASSSSVGRGAEAF
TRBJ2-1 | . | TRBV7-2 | ASSQVGTEQF
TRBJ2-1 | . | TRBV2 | ASSEVTEPNEQF
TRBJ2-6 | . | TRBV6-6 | ASSPPTGISSGANVLT
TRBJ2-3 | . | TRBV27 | ASISLTGADTQY
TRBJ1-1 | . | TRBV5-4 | ASSLDRLGHTEAF
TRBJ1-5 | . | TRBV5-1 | ASSSNGIGLGSAQH
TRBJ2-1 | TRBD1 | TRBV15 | ATSQNTGVQVGNEQF
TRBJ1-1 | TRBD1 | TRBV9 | ASSVAGTGGTEAF
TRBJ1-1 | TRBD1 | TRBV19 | ASNYGTGIDEAF
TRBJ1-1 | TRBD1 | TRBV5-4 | ASSLPTTGGEAF
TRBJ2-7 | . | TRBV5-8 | ASSSNSGSKASYEQY
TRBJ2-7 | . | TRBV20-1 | SASPPGSYEQY